One and the same sample provided the 3 T cell receptor beta chains below, sequenced in a study of breast tumors, draining lymph nodes, adjacent tissues. Samples came from axillary lymph nodes draining the breast cancer. TCRdb re-called the multiplex PCR reads through MiXCR, storing one row per CDR3 protein. The sample holds about 89,000 distinct CDR3 sequences, roughly 30% seen once. The sequenced sample consisted of axillary lymph node tissue. The receptors here all came from a female donor with breast cancer. Some clones in this sample may be carry-over from other donors' samples.

In this sample, this clonotype turned up a few times. It may be a read error: a sequence one base away is much more abundant. V gene TRBV5-6 combines with J gene TRBJ1-5; no clear D gene. Germline CDR1 reads SGHDT; CDR2 reads YYEEEE. The CDR3 covers 14 residues. V was cut by 0 bases and J by 9 bases, with 13 bases left in between. The CDR3 DNA sequence: TGTGCCAGCAGCTTGGGTAAAGGGAGTCGGCCCCAGCATTTT. Encoded protein: CASSLGKGSRPQHF. The whole variable domain, remainder taken from reference TRBV5-6 and TRBJ1-5, is DAGVTQSPTHLIKTRGQQVTLRCSPKSGHDTVSWYQQALGQGPQFIFQYYEEEERQRGNFPDRFSGHQFPNYSSELNVNALLLGDSALYLCASSLGKGSRPQHFGDGTRLSIL.

Many counts were recorded for this clonotype. The chain joins TRBV12-3 or TRBV12-4 to TRBJ2-7; D tentatively fits TRBD1 or TRBD2 (6 bases each). CDR3 length: 15 residues. Trimming took off 6 bases at V and 7 bases at J, with 22 bases between the two ends. The CDR3 loop reads CASRDQIRGLGEQYF. CDR3 DNA: TGTGCCAGCAGGGACCAGATTCGGGGGCTTGGTGAGCAGTACTTC.

This chain connects TRBV7-8 to TRBJ2-7; TRBD2 matches 12 bases. The junction had 7 bases not matched to a gene; V was cut back by 4 bases and J by 3 bases. Germline CDR1 and CDR2: SGHVS and FQNEAQ. The CDR3 is made up of 16 amino acids. The CDR3 bases are TGTGCCAGCAGCTCCCAAACTAGCGGGAGGCGCTACGAGCAGTACTTC. Residues: CASSSQTSGRRYEQYF.